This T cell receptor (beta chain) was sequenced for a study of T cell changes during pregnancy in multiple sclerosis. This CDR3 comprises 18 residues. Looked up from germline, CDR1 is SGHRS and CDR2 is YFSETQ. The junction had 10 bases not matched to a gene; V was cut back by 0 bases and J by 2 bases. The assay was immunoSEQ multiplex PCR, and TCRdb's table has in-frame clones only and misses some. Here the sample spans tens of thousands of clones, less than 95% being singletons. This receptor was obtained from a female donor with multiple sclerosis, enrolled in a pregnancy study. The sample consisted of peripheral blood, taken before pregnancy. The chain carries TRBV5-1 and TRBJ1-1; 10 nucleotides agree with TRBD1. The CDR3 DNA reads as TGCGCCAGCAGCTTGGCTCTAGGGACAGGGGTTAAAAACACTGAAGCTTTCTTT. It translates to CASSLALGTGVKNTEAFF.